These 26 T cell receptor beta chains originate from one sample sequenced in a study of tumor-infiltrating lymphocytes in primary liver carcinoma. TCR beta cDNA was prepared out of 500 ng total RNA by means of a constant-region primer. For TCR beta, libraries were produced by three nested multiplex PCR rounds using slightly modified ARM-PCR. Amplification in the first two PCR rounds was performed using TRBV1-TRBV30 forward primers and a C-beta reverse primer for approximately 10 cycles each. TCRdb reanalysed the multiplex PCR reads using MiXCR and keeps one entry per CDR3 protein. The sample holds approximately 73,000 distinct CDR3 sequences; about two thirds are singletons and the top ten take roughly 13%. Joint extraction of RNA and DNA used roughly 18-34 mg of bulk tissue that was unsorted. The sequencing input was liver tumor tissue from sampling region 4. Subset specified: tumor region T4, right-lateral pole. Receptors were obtained from an older woman with primary liver carcinoma and hepatitis B virus infection.

This clonotype was counted a few times. The V gene is TRBV24-1, the J gene TRBJ2-3, with 9 bases that match TRBD1. V gave up 2 bases and J gave up 5 bases; unmatched junction bases: 7. CDR3 length equals 16 residues. Germline values: CDR1 KGHDR, CDR2 SFDVKD. DNA for the CDR3: TGTGCCACCAGTGATTCCGGGACAGGGAGCCTAGATACGCAGTATTTT. Translation: CATSDSGTGSLDTQYF.

This clonotype was counted ten times or more. In DNA, the CDR3 is TGTGCCAGCAGCCCCGGGACTAGCCTTTATCCAGATACGCAGTATTTT. This translates into CASSPGTSLYPDTQYF. The chain carries TRBV12-3 or TRBV12-4 and TRBJ2-3, with 9 nucleotides matching TRBD2. Germline trimming cut 6 bases from V and 4 bases from J; bases unmatched to any gene: 11. CDR3 size: 16 residues.

Comment on this clonotype: A junction boundary mismatches the germline segment, possibly from a read error. The CDR3 spells CASTRERPTNGNTF. For the CDR3, the DNA is TGCGCCAGCACCCGGGAAAGGCCGACAAATGGCAATACCTTC. The V call is TRBV6-1, the J call TRBJ1-2; D uncertain. The CDR3 totals 14 residues. Per germline, CDR1 MNHNS and CDR2 SASEGT.

On this clonotype: At one end, the junction sequence differs from germline, possibly due to a read error. The rearrangement links TRBV10-2 to TRBJ2-3; D might be TRBD2 (6 bases). Germline V gene lookup returns CDR1 WSHSY and CDR2 SAAADI. This CDR3 contains 16 residues. Written as DNA, the CDR3 is TGCGCCAGCAGTGAGAGCGGGCCACCCTACACAGATACGCAGTGTTTT. Its translation: CASSESGPPYTDTQCF.

With regard to this clonotype: At one of its ends the junction is not consistent with the germline gene, which may arise from a read error. The genes are TRBV7-9 and TRBJ2-1; a possible D gene is TRBD2 (5 bases). The length of the CDR3 is 13 residues. Germline values: CDR1 SEHNR, CDR2 FQNEAQ (reference sequence). CDR3 region: CASREGSYDEQLF. The CDR3 DNA follows: TGTGCCAGCCGGGAAGGCTCCTACGATGAGCAGCTCTTC.

As concerns this clonotype: A much larger clone differs from this one at a single base, so this may be a read error. This sequence joins TRBV30 and TRBJ2-1, with D uncertain. Deletions cut 0 bases from V and 2 bases from J, with 2 bases between. Per germline, CDR1 GTSNPN and CDR2 SVGIG (reference sequence). The CDR3 spans 12 residues. The CDR3 coding sequence is TGTGCCTGGAGTGTACCCTACAATGAGCAGTTCTTC. Encoded protein: CAWSVPYNEQFF.

This clonotype appeared many times. This chain connects TRBV28 to TRBJ2-1; D ambiguous. Trimming shortened V by 2 bases and J by 3 bases, and 5 bases separated the two germline ends. CDR1 is MDHEN and CDR2 is SYDVKM in the germline V gene. This CDR3 has 13 amino acids. The CDR3 DNA follows: TGTGCCAGCAGTTTAAAGGTCTACAATGAGCAGTTCTTC. It encodes CASSLKVYNEQFF.

For this clonotype: A much larger clonotype is one base distant, so this may be a read error. The rearrangement uses TRBV28 and TRBJ2-7; 7 bases are shared with TRBD1. The germline CDR1 and CDR2 sequences are MDHEN and SYDVKM. This CDR3 is 13 amino acids long. CDR3 nucleotides: TGTGCCAACAGTCTGACAGGGCCCTACGAGCAGTACTTC. Translation: CANSLTGPYEQYF.

This clonotype was detected only once. This CDR3 is missing its conserved last phenylalanine or tryptophan, likely due to a read error. The chain employs TRBV6-5 and TRBJ2-7; 9 bases line up with TRBD2. The V and J ends lost 7 bases and 6 bases, in that order; junction bases with no gene match: 13. There are 15 residues in the CDR3. The germline V gene has CDR1 MNHEY and CDR2 SVGAGI. The CDR3 reads CASNAAAGGYFEQYY. The DNA of the CDR3 is TGTGCCAGCAACGCGGCGGCGGGAGGGTACTTCGAGCAGTACTAC.

V usage is TRBV18 and J usage is TRBJ2-4; TRBD1 is a possible D gene (6 bases). Trimming removed 3 bases at V and 7 bases at J, with 10 bases between. CDR1 is KGHSH and CDR2 is LQKENI in the germline V gene. The CDR3 has 13 residues. CDR3 protein: CASSPIGGNIQYF. The CDR3, as DNA: TGTGCCAGCTCACCTATTGGGGGCAACATTCAGTACTTC.

To note about this clonotype: An end of the junction does not agree with germline; a read error may underlie this. V and J are TRBV6-1 and TRBJ2-6, with TRBD1 matching 7 bases. The CDR3 is 17 residues long. Germline V gene lookup returns CDR1 MNHNS and CDR2 SASEGT. The CDR3 nucleotides read TGTGCCACCACAGGGGCGCAAAGCCTCTCTGGGGCCAACGTCCCGACTTTC. Residues: CATTGAQSLSGANVPTF.

To note about this clonotype: This may stem from a read error, because a much larger clone lies one nucleotide away. The rearrangement joins TRBV28 to TRBJ1-2; TRBD1 matches at 8 bases. Per germline, CDR1 MDHEN and CDR2 SYDVKM. The CDR3 contains 15 residues. V shed 7 bases, J shed 3 bases, and the junction held 10 bases outside the gene matches. The CDR3 is CASNSQTGGDYGYTF. The CDR3, as DNA: TGTGCCAGCAATTCACAAACAGGGGGAGACTATGGCTACACCTTC.

Concerning this clonotype: In this CDR3 the conserved last residue, phenylalanine or tryptophan, is missing, so a read error is likely. The chain carries TRBV6-5 and TRBJ2-7; D tentatively reads TRBD1 or TRBD2 (5 bases each). Trimming left V 4 bases short and J 3 bases short, with 16 bases between. The CDR3 contains 15 residues. The germline CDR1 and CDR2 sequences are MNHEY and SVGAGI. The CDR3 DNA sequence: TGTGCCAGCAGTTCTTCCGGGACCCAGATCTACGAGCAGTACTCC. Translating it yields CASSSSGTQIYEQYS.

This clonotype is deemed medium-sized. The chain joins TRBV11-2 to TRBJ1-3; D is unresolved. Germline loops: CDR1 SGHAT, CDR2 FQNNGV. Trimming shortened V by 0 bases and J by 9 bases, and 15 bases separated the two germline ends. The CDR3 spans 15 residues. The CDR3 loop is CASSLDPGPQSTIYF. The CDR3 DNA reads as TGTGCCAGCAGCTTAGATCCCGGACCGCAAAGCACCATATATTTT.

Comments on this clonotype: The junction differs from germline at one of its ends, possibly a read error. The genes are TRBV11-3 and TRBJ2-7; 7 bases are a match to TRBD2. There are 18 residues in the CDR3. The V gene's germline CDR1 is SGHNT and CDR2 YENEEA. For the CDR3, the DNA is TGTGCAAGCAGCTTAGAGGCTAGCGGAATCCCTGGGATCTACGAGCAGTACTTC. Translating gives CASSLEASGIPGIYEQYF.

With regard to this clonotype: Since the CDR3 does not end with the conserved phenylalanine or tryptophan, this likely comes from a read error. The rearrangement links TRBV5-1 to TRBJ2-7; D perhaps matches TRBD2 (6 bases). The CDR3 is 13 amino acids. CDR1 is SGHRS and CDR2 is YFSETQ in the germline V gene. CDR3 loop: CATSLLGGLEQYS. CDR3 DNA: TGCGCCACCAGCCTCTTGGGGGGTTTGGAGCAGTACTCC.

The rearrangement uses TRBV5-5 and TRBJ1-6; 8 bases are a match to TRBD1. Germline CDR1 and CDR2: SGHKS and YYEKEE (reference sequence). The ends lost 6 bases at V and 3 bases at J; junction bases unmatched: 8. CDR3 length equals 16 residues. CDR3 coding DNA: TGTGCCAGCAACCAAAGGACAGGGAACTATAATTCACCCCTCCACTTT. Its translation: CASNQRTGNYNSPLHF. Full variable domain (remainder filled in from reference TRBV5-5 and TRBJ1-6): DAGVTQSPTHLIKTRGQQVTLRCSPISGHKSVSWYQQVLGQGPQFIFQYYEKEERGRGNFPDRFSARQFPNYSSELNVNALLLGDSALYLCASNQRTGNYNSPLHFGNGTRLTVT.

Of note for this clonotype: This may arise from a read error, as a much more abundant clone is one base away. CDR3 DNA sequence: TGTGCCAACAGTTTCAGGCAGACCCAGTACTTC. It codes for CANSFRQTQYF. J is TRBJ2-5 and V is TRBV11-2, with D hard to call. CDR3 size: 11 residues. V lost 10 bases and J 6 bases, leaving 12 bases between the germline ends. Looked up from germline, CDR1 is SGHAT and CDR2 is FQNNGV.

To note about this clonotype: One end of the junction does not line up with germline, which may come from a read error. The chain links TRBV11-2 to TRBJ2-3; tentative D call: TRBD1 (6 bases). CDR3 size: 17 residues. Germline V lookup: CDR1 SGHAT, CDR2 FQNNGV. CDR3 region: CVSSLGGLTYTSDMQYF. The CDR3 nucleotides are TGTGTCAGCAGCTTAGGGGGATTAACGTACACGTCAGATATGCAGTATTTT.

This clonotype has a count of ten or more. In DNA form, the CDR3 reads TGTGCCAGCAGACGGTGGTCAGGGTTGGCCTTCTATGGCTACACCTTC. Encoded protein: CASRRWSGLAFYGYTF. This sequence joins TRBV6-7 and TRBJ1-2; a weak D match, TRBD1 (5 bases). TRBV6-7 is annotated as an ORF whose role is uncertain. This CDR3 comprises 16 residues. Trimming removed 6 bases from V and 4 bases from J, with 21 bases in between.

Remarks on this clonotype: This CDR3 fails to terminate in the conserved phenylalanine or tryptophan, so it likely reflects a read error. V is TRBV11-2 and J is TRBJ2-1; D unclear. The V end was cut by 11 bases, the J end by 5 bases, with 10 bases between. CDR1 and CDR2 from the germline V gene are SGHAT and FQNNGV. The CDR3 loop spans 11 amino acids. CDR3 in DNA: TGTGCCGGCTGCACGAACAATGAGCAGTTCCTC. Translated: CAGCTNNEQFL.

A word on this clonotype: Germline and junction disagree at one end, which may indicate a read error. The J gene is TRBJ2-3, the V gene TRBV4-2; D assignment may be TRBD1 or TRBD2 (5 bases each). The germline CDR1 and CDR2 sequences are LGHNA and YNFKEQ. The CDR3 is 16 residues long. The CDR3 sequence is CASSQEVTGPTDTQYF. The CDR3 nucleotides read TGTGCCAGCAGCCAAGAAGTAACGGGACCCACAGATACGCAATATTTT.

Comment on this clonotype: The CDR3 does not close with the conserved phenylalanine or tryptophan, likely indicating a read error. Written as DNA, the CDR3 is TGTGCCAGCAGTAAACGTCCGGGGGTAAGCAATCAGCCCCAGCATTAT. Residues: CASSKRPGVSNQPQHY. V is TRBV6-1 and J is TRBJ1-5; D perhaps matches TRBD1 (5 bases). Germline V gene data show CDR1 as MNHNS and CDR2 as SASEGT. The V and J ends lost 5 bases and 1 base respectively, with 15 bases between them. This CDR3 is built from 16 residues.

The chain is built from TRBV7-8 and TRBJ2-7; 11 positions agree with TRBD2. The CDR3 spans 15 residues. The germline V gene encodes CDR1 SGHVS and CDR2 FQNEAQ. Germline trimming cut 3 bases from V and 2 bases from J; bases unmatched to any gene: 3. The CDR3 sequence is CASSFASGRTYEQYF. Here the CDR3 DNA reads TGTGCCAGCAGCTTCGCTAGCGGGAGGACCTACGAGCAGTACTTC.

This chain uses TRBV28 with TRBJ2-2; D may be TRBD1 (9 bases). The CDR3 is made up of 16 amino acids. V lost 10 bases and J 7 bases, leaving 25 bases between the germline ends. Germline CDR1 MDHEN, CDR2 SYDVKM. The CDR3 bases are TGTGCCATCGGGGGGGACAGGGCTGGGATGATCGGGGAGCTGTTTTTT. This sequence encodes CAIGGDRAGMIGELFF.

This clonotype was counted once. One junction end disagrees with the germline gene, perhaps due to a read error. The gene calls are TRBV29-1 and TRBJ2-5; 7 nucleotides agree with TRBD2. Germline CDR1 and CDR2: SQVTM and ANQGSEA. CDR3 size: 14 residues. CDR3 nucleotide sequence: TGCAGCGTTGACGGGAGGTGTGGAGAAGAGACCCAGTGCTTC. Translated: CSVDGRCGEETQCF.